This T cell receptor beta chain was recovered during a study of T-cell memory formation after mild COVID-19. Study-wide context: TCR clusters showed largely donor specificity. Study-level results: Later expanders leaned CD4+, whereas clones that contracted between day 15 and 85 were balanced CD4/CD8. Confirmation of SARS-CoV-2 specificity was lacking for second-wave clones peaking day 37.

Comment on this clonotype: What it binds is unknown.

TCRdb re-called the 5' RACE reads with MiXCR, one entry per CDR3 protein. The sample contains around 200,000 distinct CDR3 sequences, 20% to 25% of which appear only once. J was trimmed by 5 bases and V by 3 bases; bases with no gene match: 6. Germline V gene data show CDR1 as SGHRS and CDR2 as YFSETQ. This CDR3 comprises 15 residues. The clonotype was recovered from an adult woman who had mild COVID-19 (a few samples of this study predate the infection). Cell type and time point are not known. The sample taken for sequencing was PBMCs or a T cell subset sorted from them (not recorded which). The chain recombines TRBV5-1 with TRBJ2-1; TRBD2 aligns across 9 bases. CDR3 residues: CASSSGGGAHNEQFF. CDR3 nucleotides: TGCGCCAGCAGCTCCGGCGGGGGGGCTCACAATGAGCAGTTCTTC.